The present T cell receptor beta chain was sequenced within a study of blood T cell repertoires in COVID-19. Clones were read by immunoSEQ multiplex PCR, and TCRdb kept only the in-frame ones, dropping some. The sample contains some 150,000 clones, about 86% of which appear only once. J was trimmed by 5 bases and V by 5 bases; bases with no gene match: 8. The CDR3 loop spans 15 amino acids. Germline V gene data show CDR1 as MDHEN and CDR2 as SYDVKM. The sequence came from a woman between 45 and 60 years old in a cohort exposed to, infected with or recovered from COVID-19 (not recorded which). The V call is TRBV28, the J call TRBJ2-2; TRBD1 aligns across 7 bases. Sequenced material: PBMCs or T cells enriched from blood (not recorded which). Here the CDR3 reads CASSPRPQGTGELFF. The CDR3 bases are TGTGCCAGCAGTCCGAGGCCACAGGGGACCGGGGAGCTGTTTTTT.